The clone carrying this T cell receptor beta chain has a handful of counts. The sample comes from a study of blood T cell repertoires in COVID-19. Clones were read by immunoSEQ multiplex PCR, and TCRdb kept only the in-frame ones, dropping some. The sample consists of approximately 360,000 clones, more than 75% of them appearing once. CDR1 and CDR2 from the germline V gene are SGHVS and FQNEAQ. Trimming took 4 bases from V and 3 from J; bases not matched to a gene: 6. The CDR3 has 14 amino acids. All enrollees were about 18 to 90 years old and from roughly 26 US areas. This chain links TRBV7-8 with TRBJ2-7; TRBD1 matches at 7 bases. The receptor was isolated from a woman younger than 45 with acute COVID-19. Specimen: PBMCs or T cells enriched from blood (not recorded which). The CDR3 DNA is TGTGCCAGCAGCTACGACAGGGCATTCTACGAGCAGTACTTC. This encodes CASSYDRAFYEQYF. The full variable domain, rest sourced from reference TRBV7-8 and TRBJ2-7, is GAGVSQSPRYKVAKRGQDVALRCDPISGHVSLFWYQQALGQGPEFLTYFQNEAQLDKSGLPSDRFFAERPEGSVSTLKIQRTQQEDSAVYLCASSYDRAFYEQYFGPGTRLTVT.